The TCR beta chain described here comes from a study of control samples from healthy donors and cancer patients. CDR1 and CDR2 from the germline V gene are SGHRS and YFSETQ. V lost 0 bases and J 4 bases, leaving 8 bases between the germline ends. The CDR3 covers 14 residues. The method was immunoSEQ multiplex PCR; TCRdb's version includes in-frame clones alone and lacks a portion of them. This sample has 100,000 to 150,000 clones; around 90% occur once, and the top ten carry under 3%. The rearrangement uses TRBV5-1 and TRBJ1-3, with D hard to call. This TCR derives from a middle-aged man in good health. The sequenced material came from blood. This CDR3 is CASSLGTAGNTIYF. The CDR3 DNA reads as TGCGCCAGCAGCTTGGGTACAGCCGGAAACACCATATATTTT.